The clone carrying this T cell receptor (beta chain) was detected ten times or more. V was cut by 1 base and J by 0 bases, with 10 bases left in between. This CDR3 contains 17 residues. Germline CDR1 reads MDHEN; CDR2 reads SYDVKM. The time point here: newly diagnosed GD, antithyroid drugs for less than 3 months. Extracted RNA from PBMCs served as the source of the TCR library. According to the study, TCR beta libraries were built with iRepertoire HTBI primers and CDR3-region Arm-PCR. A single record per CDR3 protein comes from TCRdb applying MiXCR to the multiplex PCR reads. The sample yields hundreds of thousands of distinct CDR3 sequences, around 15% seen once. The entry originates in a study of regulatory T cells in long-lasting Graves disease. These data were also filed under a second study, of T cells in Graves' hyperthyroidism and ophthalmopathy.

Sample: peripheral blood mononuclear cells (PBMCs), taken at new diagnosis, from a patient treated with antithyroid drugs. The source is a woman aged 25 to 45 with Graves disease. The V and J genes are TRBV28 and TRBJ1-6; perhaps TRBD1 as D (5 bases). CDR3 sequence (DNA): TGTGCCAGCAGTTTATTCGGGGGAAACTCCTATAATTCACCCCTCCACTTT. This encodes CASSLFGGNSYNSPLHF. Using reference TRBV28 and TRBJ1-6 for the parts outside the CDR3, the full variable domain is DVKVTQSSRYLVKRTGEKVFLECVQDMDHENMFWYRQDPGLGLRLIYFSYDVKMKEKGDIPEGYSVSREKKERFSLILESASTNQTSMYLCASSLFGGNSYNSPLHFGNGTRLTVT.